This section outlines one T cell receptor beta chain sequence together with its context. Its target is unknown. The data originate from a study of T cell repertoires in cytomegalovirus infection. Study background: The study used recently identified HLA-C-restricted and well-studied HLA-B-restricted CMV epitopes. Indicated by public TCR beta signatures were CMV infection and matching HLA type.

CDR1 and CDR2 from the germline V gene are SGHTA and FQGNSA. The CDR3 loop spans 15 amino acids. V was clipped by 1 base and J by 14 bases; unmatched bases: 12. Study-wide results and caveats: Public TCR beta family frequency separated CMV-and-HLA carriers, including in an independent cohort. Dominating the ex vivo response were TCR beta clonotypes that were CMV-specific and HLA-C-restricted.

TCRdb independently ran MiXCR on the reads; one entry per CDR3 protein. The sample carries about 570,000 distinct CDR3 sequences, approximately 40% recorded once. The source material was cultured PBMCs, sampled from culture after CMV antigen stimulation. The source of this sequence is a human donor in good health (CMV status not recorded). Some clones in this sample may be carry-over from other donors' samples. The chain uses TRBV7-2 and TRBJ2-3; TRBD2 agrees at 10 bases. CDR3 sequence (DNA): TGTGCCAGCAGCTTAGGAACCACTAGCGGGGCCCCCCCGTATTTT. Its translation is CASSLGTTSGAPPYF.